The clone carrying this TCR beta chain was seen just once. The antigen is not known. Germline is not matched at one junction end, which may reflect a read error. The data stem from a study of T cells in narcolepsy. Turning to the study itself: Enrolled donors included narcolepsy type 1 or type 2 patients and healthy controls.

Assay: immunoSEQ multiplex PCR; the TCRdb copy retains only in-frame clones and omits some. The sample yields some 16,000 clones, 72% seen once. Study outcomes and limitations: Autoreactive clonotypes reportedly recurred in blood of same and different patients, not controls. Comparing one patient's CSF and blood CD4+ clonotypes highlighted HCRT- and TRIB2-specific autoreactive clonotypes.

The sequence came from a human donor with narcolepsy. The sequencing input was CD45RA- memory CD8+ T cells from PBMCs.

The CDR3 nucleotides read TGCGCCAGCAGCCCGAAGTCCACAGGGTTCCCAACGGGTGGCCACACCTTC. Its translation: CASSPKSTGFPTGGHTF. The chain joins TRBV5-1 to TRBJ1-2, with D possibly TRBD1 on 6 matching bases. Germline assignment: CDR1 SGHRS and CDR2 YFSETQ. The CDR3 contains 17 residues.